Here is one T cell receptor beta chain with its context. The entry originates in a study of blood T cells in healthy people across ages. Combining a sample-barcoded 5' primer with a J-beta primer mix, a second PCR ran for about 7 to 12 cycles. From the 5' RACE reads, TCRdb called clonotypes with MiXCR, one entry per CDR3 protein. The sample records 1.2 million to 1.5 million distinct CDR3 sequences, approximately 59% being singletons. The CDR3 runs to 18 residues. The ends were cut back, 6 bases at V and 2 bases at J, with 23 bases in the middle. The receptor was derived from a young man in good health. Sequenced sample: blood. J is TRBJ2-4 and V is TRBV12-3 or TRBV12-4; D perhaps matches TRBD1 (6 bases). The CDR3 DNA is TGTGCCAGCAGCCTAGCTCTAACGGACAGAGGCTCCAAAAACATTCAGTACTTC. It yields the protein CASSLALTDRGSKNIQYF.